The 8 T cell receptor beta chains below were found in one sample sequenced in a study of control samples from healthy donors and cancer patients. Libraries were prepared by immunoSEQ multiplex PCR; TCRdb keeps only in-frame clonotypes and omits some of them. The top ten hold less than 10% of the sample, which has roughly 93,000 clones, approximately 91% seen once. Sequenced input: PBMCs. These receptors originate from a woman between 45 and 65 years old with colorectal cancer.

This clone was recorded only once. V usage is TRBV11-1 and J usage is TRBJ1-2; tentative D call: TRBD1 (5 bases). This CDR3 contains 15 residues. Trimming removed 2 bases at V and 4 bases at J, with 14 bases between. Germline CDR1 and CDR2: SGHAT and FQDESV (reference sequence). In DNA, the CDR3 is TGTGCCAGCAGCTTATCCCCGGGACCCGGCTATGGCTACACCTTC. Translated, it gives CASSLSPGPGYGYTF. The variable domain in full, with the rest retrieved from reference TRBV11-1 and TRBJ1-2, is EAEVAQSPRYKITEKSQAVAFWCDPISGHATLYWYRQILGQGPELLVQFQDESVVDDSQLPKDRFSAERLKGVDSTLKIQPAELGDSAMYLCASSLSPGPGYGYTFGSGTRLTVV.

The count of this clone is one. The genes are TRBV7-2 and TRBJ2-1; D is unclear. The CDR3 loop spans 14 amino acids. V shed 2 bases and J shed 8 bases, with 13 bases lying between them. Per the germline V gene, CDR1 is SGHTA and CDR2 is FQGNSA. This CDR3 is CASSLFKVWDEQFF. The CDR3 bases are TGTGCCAGCAGCTTATTTAAGGTATGGGATGAGCAGTTCTTC.

The chain combines TRBV15 with TRBJ1-5; 7 bases are a match to TRBD1. V lost 3 bases to trimming and J lost 5 bases; unmatched junction nucleotides: 4. This CDR3 region has 14 residues. The germline V gene encodes CDR1 LNHNV and CDR2 YYDKDF (reference sequence). The CDR3 loop is CATSRADRDQPQHF. The CDR3 bases are TGTGCCACCAGCAGGGCCGACAGGGATCAGCCCCAGCATTTT.

This sequence joins TRBV5-8 and TRBJ2-5; D is perhaps TRBD1 or TRBD2 (5 bases each). CDR3 length: 12 amino acids. Germline CDR1 reads SGHTS; CDR2 reads YDEGEE. Trimming cost V 5 bases and J 3 bases, with 8 bases left between them. The CDR3: CASRGTEETQYF. CDR3 DNA sequence: TGTGCCAGCAGAGGGACGGAAGAGACCCAGTACTTC.

The chain has TRBV6-4 and TRBJ1-6, with 7 bases aligning to TRBD1. CDR1 is MRHNA and CDR2 is SNTAGT in the germline V gene. V trimming: 7 bases; J trimming: 0 bases; junction bases outside the gene matches: 12. This CDR3 contains 18 residues. CDR3 sequence reads: CASNKGQPPSSYNSPLHF. The CDR3 bases are TGTGCCAGCAACAAGGGACAGCCTCCGAGCTCCTATAATTCACCCCTCCACTTT.

The chain is built from TRBV2 and TRBJ2-1; TRBD1 is a possible D gene (5 bases). Trimming stripped 9 bases from V and 4 bases from J, with 13 bases between. CDR3 length: 13 amino acids. Germline CDR1 reads SNHLY; CDR2 reads FYNNEI. The CDR3 spells CARRRRQYNEQFF. In DNA, the CDR3 is TGTGCCAGGAGACGAAGACAGTACAATGAGCAGTTCTTC.

This clone was seen only once. This chain uses TRBV6-5 with TRBJ1-2; TRBD1 matches at 7 bases. V trimming: 4 bases; J trimming: 4 bases; junction bases outside the gene matches: 9. The germline V gene has CDR1 MNHEY and CDR2 SVGAGI. The CDR3 runs to 15 residues. The CDR3 bases are TGTGCCAGCAGTTTACAGGGGAATATCCCCTATGGCTACACCTTC. Translating gives CASSLQGNIPYGYTF.

This clone was seen only once. The J gene is TRBJ2-3, the V gene TRBV7-9; 10 positions agree with TRBD2. Germline V gene lookup returns CDR1 SEHNR and CDR2 FQNEAQ (reference sequence). With V trimmed by 5 bases and J by 2 bases, 7 bases remained unmatched. This CDR3 has 16 residues. This CDR3 reads CASSPILAGDTDTQYF. The CDR3 nucleotides are TGTGCCAGCAGCCCAATCCTAGCGGGGGACACAGATACGCAGTATTTT.